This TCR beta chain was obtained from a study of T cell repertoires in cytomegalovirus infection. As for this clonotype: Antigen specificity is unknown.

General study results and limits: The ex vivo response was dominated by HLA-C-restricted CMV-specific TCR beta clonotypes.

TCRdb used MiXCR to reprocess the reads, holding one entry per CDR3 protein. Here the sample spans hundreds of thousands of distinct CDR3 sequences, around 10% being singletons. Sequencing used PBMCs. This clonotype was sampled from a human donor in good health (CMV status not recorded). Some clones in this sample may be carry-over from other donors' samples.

In DNA, the CDR3 is TGCAGTGCTAGAGATCTTAGGGGGCACCTTTACAATGAGCAGTTCTTC. Encoded protein: CSARDLRGHLYNEQFF. The gene calls are TRBV20-1 and TRBJ2-1; TRBD1 aligns across 7 bases. The CDR3 contains 16 residues. The trim removed 0 bases at V and 4 bases at J, leaving 9 bases unmatched. The germline CDR1 and CDR2 sequences are DFQATT and SNEGSKA (reference sequence).